These T cell receptor beta chains were read from a single sample in a study of CXCR3-negative and CXCR3-positive naive CD8 T cells. TCRdb reprocessed the 5' RACE reads and stores each CDR3 protein as one record, lacking DNA. The ten most abundant clones cover nearly 0.5% of a sample with 150,000 to 180,000 distinct CDR3 sequences. Sequencing was carried out using naive CXCR3+ CD8+ T cells from blood. Every receptor here comes from a human donor in good health. Some clones in this sample may be carry-over from other donors' samples. CDR3s include the opening cysteine and the closing phenylalanine or tryptophan. The order of the fields is J gene, V gene, CDR3 protein.

TRBJ1-1	TRBV7-9	CASSLVLGTPEAFF
TRBJ2-1	TRBV19	CASSLGTGGEGEQFF
TRBJ2-2	TRBV5-4	CASSLVRGSGGELFF
TRBJ2-5	TRBV29-1	CSVSSANQETQYF
TRBJ1-5	TRBV27	CASSNGGAQHF
TRBJ1-1	TRBV5-1	CASSSAPGRTTEAFF
TRBJ2-5	TRBV28	CASRGFQETQYF
TRBJ2-7	TRBV12-3/TRBV12-4	CASRLERGAYEQYF
TRBJ1-1	TRBV5-1	CASLGQADTEAFF
TRBJ2-1	TRBV28	CASSSGTSGAYNEQFF
TRBJ2-2	TRBV5-1	CASSFFNDGELFF
TRBJ2-1	TRBV15	CATSEVGGGPYNEQFF
TRBJ2-1	TRBV6-6	CASSYSPVWRGPESYNEQFF
TRBJ2-5	TRBV29-1	CSVPDFTGETQYF
TRBJ2-5	TRBV5-6	CASSSRDSRETQYF
TRBJ1-2	TRBV7-6	CASSLGGQGAYGYTF
TRBJ2-2	TRBV12-3/TRBV12-4	CASSQTGVTGELFF